This TCR beta chain was recovered during a study of blood T cell repertoires in COVID-19. Study-wide context: Specimens from acute and convalescent COVID-19 originated in the United States, Italy and Spain.

Authors' processing steps: Reference gene primer amplification gave estimated nucleated cell counts. Profiling relied on immunoSEQ multiplex PCR, and the TCRdb table lists in-frame clones only, not all of them. V and J calls and clone size are given by that table; D and trimming were obtained from the DNA. The sample records 80,000 or so clones, 70% to 90% being singletons. CDR3 length: 16 residues. Germline V gene lookup returns CDR1 MNHEY and CDR2 SMNVEV (reference sequence). The junction had 12 bases not matched to a gene; V was cut back by 5 bases and J by 4 bases. This sequence joins TRBV27 and TRBJ1-2; 8 bases map to TRBD1. Sequenced material: peripheral blood. This TCR derives from a human donor in a cohort sampled during active COVID-19. In nucleotides, the CDR3 is TGTGCCAGCAGTCCCTCGACAGGGGAACGGAGCTATGGCTACACCTTC. This sequence encodes CASSPSTGERSYGYTF.